This TCR beta chain was recorded in a study of control samples from healthy donors and cancer patients (dated by TCRdb to 2018 to 2020). The germline V gene yields SQVTM for CDR1 and ANQGSEA for CDR2. The CDR3 measures 13 amino acids from cysteine to phenylalanine. The retained sequence is limited to the CDR3, 39 bases, with the frame set at the first base. Compared with germline, V lacks 6 bases and J lacks 4 bases; bases without a gene match: 2. A note on this clone: The antigen it binds to is not known. Within one base of it there is no much larger clone, and no base qualities were kept.

The library was produced with the immunoSEQ multiplex PCR assay. The table comes from immuneACCESS by way of TCRdb, which keeps in-frame sequences with V and J called. Part of the clones is missing from these tables; in studies checked, under half for an unresolved V gene and the rest for unknown reasons. Recorded for this sample are 110,000 or so clones; around 87% of them occurred a single time. Of the sample, around 10% falls within the top ten clones. Material for sequencing was blood. The sequence links TRBV29-1 to TRBJ1-4; the junction holds 10 bases that match TRBD1. This receptor was taken from a man under 40 in good health. The CDR3 here reads CSVGTGVNEKLFF. The sequence in DNA is TGCAGCGTAGGGACAGGGGTTAATGAAAAACTGTTTTTT. Here the CDR3 is joined to the reference TRBV29-1 and TRBJ1-4 genes, and the full variable domain is: SAVISQKPSRDICQRGTSLTIQCQVDSQVTMMFWYRQQPGQSLTLIATANQGSEATYESGFVIDKFPISRPNLTFSTLTVSNMSPEDSSIYLCSVGTGVNEKLFFGSGTQLSVL.